This TCR beta chain derives from a study of T cells in Graves' hyperthyroidism and ophthalmopathy. This clonotype appeared many times. Antigen: not known. This CDR3 contains 19 residues. V lost 2 bases to trimming and J lost 1 base; unmatched junction nucleotides: 17. CDR1 and CDR2 from the germline V gene are MNHNS and SASEGT. TCR beta CDR3 sequences were amplified from RNA transcripts. TCR CDR3 regions were first amplified by RT-PCR with HTBI primers. TCRdb recomputed calls from the multiplex PCR reads with MiXCR, one row per CDR3 protein. The table includes roughly 600,000 distinct CDR3 sequences, around 15% detected once. Clinical symptoms, serum thyroxine and TRAb, thyroid ultrasound and orbital computed tomography were used for the diagnoses. Overall study findings and caveats: A 13 V-J model separated ophthalmopathy from stable hyperthyroidism.

The chain recombines TRBV6-1 with TRBJ2-7; 7 bases are a match to TRBD2. Sample: blood. This clonotype was sampled from a woman aged 45-60 years with Graves' ophthalmopathy. The CDR3 bases are TGTGCCAGCAGTGAAAAAACGTGGGGGGGGAGAAAGGGATCCTACGAGCAGTACTTC. Its translation is CASSEKTWGGRKGSYEQYF.